The 2 T cell receptor beta chains reported below all come from one sample, sequenced in a study of technical replicates of blood from a few donors. Profiled with immunoSEQ multiplex PCR; TCRdb holds only in-frame clones, not every one. Of more than 45,000 clones in the sample, around 91% were seen once. What was sequenced was PBMCs. Receptors were obtained from a human donor in good health. Some clones in this sample may be carry-over from other donors' samples.

The V and J genes are TRBV15 and TRBJ2-1; D may be TRBD2 (7 bases). V gave up 4 bases and J gave up 9 bases, with 25 bases separating them. Germline CDR1 reads LNHNV; CDR2 reads YYDKDF (reference sequence). CDR3 length: 17 residues. CDR3 amino acids: CATSTRGGAGRISEQFF. Written as DNA, the CDR3 is TGTGCCACCAGCACCAGGGGAGGGGCAGGGAGGATTAGTGAGCAGTTCTTC.

This clone was counted between two and nine times. The gene calls are TRBV2 and TRBJ1-1; D is unclear. Trimming pared 8 bases from V and 3 bases from J, leaving 10 bases between. The CDR3 totals 12 residues. The germline V gene has CDR1 SNHLY and CDR2 FYNNEI. The CDR3 reads CASRYMYTEAFF. The CDR3 nucleotides read TGTGCCAGCCGATACATGTACACTGAAGCTTTCTTT.